This TCR beta chain is from a study of cytomegalovirus exposure and HLA in healthy donors. Study-level points and caveats: The study designated 150 to 200 TCR beta chains cytomegalovirus-associated.

For this clone: Its antigen is as yet unknown.

The donors were part of the roughly 120-subject validation cohort, which stood apart from the approximately 670-subject first cohort. Clones were read by immunoSEQ multiplex PCR, and TCRdb kept only the in-frame ones, dropping some. The sample records about 190,000 clones, roughly 82% being singletons. Sequenced sample: PBMCs. The TCR sequence derives from a man aged 18-30 years in good health and CMV-seropositive.

The CDR3 sequence: CASREDTPTDTQYF. Written as DNA, the CDR3 is TGCGCCAGCAGAGAGGACACACCCACAGATACGCAGTATTTT. The V and J genes are TRBV5-1 and TRBJ2-3, with D possibly being TRBD1 (5 bases). The V gene lost 5 bases and the J gene lost 2 bases, with 12 bases spanning the gap. This CDR3 region has 14 residues. Per the germline V gene, CDR1 is SGHRS and CDR2 is YFSETQ.